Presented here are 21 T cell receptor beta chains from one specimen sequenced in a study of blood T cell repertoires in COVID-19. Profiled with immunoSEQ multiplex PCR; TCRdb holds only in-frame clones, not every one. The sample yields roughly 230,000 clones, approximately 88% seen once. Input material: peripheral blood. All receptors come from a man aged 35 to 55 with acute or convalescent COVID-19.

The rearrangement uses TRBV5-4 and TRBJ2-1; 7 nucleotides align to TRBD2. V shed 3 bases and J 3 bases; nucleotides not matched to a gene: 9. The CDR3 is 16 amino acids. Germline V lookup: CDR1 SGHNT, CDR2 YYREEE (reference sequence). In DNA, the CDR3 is TGTGCCAGCAGCTCCGGGACTACTTTACGCTACAATGAGCAGTTCTTC. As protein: CASSSGTTLRYNEQFF.

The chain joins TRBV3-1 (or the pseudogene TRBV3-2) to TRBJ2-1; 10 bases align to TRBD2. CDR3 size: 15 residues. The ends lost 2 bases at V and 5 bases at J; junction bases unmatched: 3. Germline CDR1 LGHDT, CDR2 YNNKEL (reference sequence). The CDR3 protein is CASSQSGTSDNEQFF. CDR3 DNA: TGTGCCAGCAGCCAATCCGGGACTAGCGACAATGAGCAGTTCTTC.

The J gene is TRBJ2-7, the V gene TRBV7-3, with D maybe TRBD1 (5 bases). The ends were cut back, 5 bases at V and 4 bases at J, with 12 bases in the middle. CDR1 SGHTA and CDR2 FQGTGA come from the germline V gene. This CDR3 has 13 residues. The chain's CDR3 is CASSLSPGYEQYF. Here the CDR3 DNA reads TGTGCCAGCAGCCTAAGCCCAGGGTACGAGCAGTACTTC.

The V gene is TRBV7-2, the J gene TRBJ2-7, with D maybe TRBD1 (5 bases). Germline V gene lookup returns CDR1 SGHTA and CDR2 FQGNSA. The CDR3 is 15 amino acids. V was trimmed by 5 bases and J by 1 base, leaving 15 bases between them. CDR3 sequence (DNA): TGTGCCAGCAGCCCAAGTAACAGGCTATCCTACGAGCAGTACTTC. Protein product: CASSPSNRLSYEQYF. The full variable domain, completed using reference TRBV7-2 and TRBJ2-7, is GAGVSQSPSNKVTEKGKDVELRCDPISGHTALYWYRQSLGQGLEFLIYFQGNSAPDKSGLPSDRFSAERTGGSVSTLTIQRTQQEDSAVYLCASSPSNRLSYEQYFGPGTRLTVT.

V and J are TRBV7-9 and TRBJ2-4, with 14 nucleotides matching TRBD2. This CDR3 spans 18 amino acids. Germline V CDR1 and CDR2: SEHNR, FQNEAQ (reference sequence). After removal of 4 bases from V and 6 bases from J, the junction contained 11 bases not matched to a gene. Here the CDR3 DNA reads TGTGCCAGCAGCTGGGAGGGCGGGACTAGCGGGAGAGGAAACATTCAGTACTTC. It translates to CASSWEGGTSGRGNIQYF.

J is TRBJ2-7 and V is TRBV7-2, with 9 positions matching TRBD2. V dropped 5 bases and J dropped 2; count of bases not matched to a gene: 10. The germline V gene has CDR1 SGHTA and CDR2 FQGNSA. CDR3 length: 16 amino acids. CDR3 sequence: CASSLNAGGGTYEQYF. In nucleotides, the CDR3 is TGTGCCAGCAGCCTCAATGCGGGAGGGGGGACCTACGAGCAGTACTTC.

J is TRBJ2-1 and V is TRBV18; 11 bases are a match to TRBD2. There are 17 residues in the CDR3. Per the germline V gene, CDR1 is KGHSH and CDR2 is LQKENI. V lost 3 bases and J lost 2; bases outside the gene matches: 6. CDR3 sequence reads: CASSPGLAERAYNEQFF. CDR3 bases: TGTGCCAGCTCACCGGGACTAGCGGAACGCGCCTACAATGAGCAGTTCTTC.

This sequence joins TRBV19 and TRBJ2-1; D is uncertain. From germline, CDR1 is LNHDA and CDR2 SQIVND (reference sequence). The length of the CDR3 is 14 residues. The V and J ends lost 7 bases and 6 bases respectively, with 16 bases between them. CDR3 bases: TGTGCCAGTACCCGAGGTCTGGGTATCAATGAGCAGTTCTTC. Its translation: CASTRGLGINEQFF.

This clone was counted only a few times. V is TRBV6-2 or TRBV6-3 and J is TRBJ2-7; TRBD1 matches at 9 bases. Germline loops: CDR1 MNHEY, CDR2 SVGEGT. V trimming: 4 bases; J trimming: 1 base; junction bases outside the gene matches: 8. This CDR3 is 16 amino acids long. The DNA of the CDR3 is TGTGCCAGCAGTTCCCTATACAGGGGGCGATCCTACGAGCAGTACTTC. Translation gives CASSSLYRGRSYEQYF.

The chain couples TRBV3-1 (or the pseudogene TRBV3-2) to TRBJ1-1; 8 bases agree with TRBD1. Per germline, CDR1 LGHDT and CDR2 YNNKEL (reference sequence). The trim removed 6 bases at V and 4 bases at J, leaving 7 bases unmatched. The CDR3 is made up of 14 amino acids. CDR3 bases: TGTGCCAGCAGAGGAGGACAGGGAGGCACTGAAGCTTTCTTT. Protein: CASRGGQGGTEAFF.

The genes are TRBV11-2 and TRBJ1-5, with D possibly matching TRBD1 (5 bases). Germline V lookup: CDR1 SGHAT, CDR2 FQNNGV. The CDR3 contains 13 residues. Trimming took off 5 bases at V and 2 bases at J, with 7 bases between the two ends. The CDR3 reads CASSMTGNQPQHF. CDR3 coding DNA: TGTGCCAGCAGCATGACAGGCAATCAGCCCCAGCATTTT.

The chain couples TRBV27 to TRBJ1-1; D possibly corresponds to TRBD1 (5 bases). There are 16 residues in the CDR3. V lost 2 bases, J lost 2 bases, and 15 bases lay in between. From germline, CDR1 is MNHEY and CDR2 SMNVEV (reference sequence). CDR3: CASSLVPSQGNTEAFF. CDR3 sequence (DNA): TGTGCCAGCAGTTTAGTACCCTCTCAGGGTAACACTGAAGCTTTCTTT.

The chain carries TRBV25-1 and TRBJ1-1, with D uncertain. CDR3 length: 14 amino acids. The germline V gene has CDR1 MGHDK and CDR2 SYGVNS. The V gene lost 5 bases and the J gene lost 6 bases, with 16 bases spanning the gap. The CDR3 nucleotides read TGTGCCAGCAGTAACCCGGGAATTGGCGCTGAAGCTTTCTTT. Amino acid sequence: CASSNPGIGAEAFF.

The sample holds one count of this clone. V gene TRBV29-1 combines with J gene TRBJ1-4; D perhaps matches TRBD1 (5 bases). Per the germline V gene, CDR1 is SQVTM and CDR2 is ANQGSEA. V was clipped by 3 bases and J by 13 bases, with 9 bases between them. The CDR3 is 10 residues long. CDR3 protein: CSVEGGGLFF. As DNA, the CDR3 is TGCAGCGTTGAGGGGGGTGGACTGTTTTTT.

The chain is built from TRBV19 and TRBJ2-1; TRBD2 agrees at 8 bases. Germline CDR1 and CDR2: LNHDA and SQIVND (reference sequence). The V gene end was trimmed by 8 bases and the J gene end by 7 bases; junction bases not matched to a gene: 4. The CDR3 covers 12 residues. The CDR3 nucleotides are TGTGCCAGTGGGACTAGTGCGAATGAGCAGTTCTTC. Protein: CASGTSANEQFF. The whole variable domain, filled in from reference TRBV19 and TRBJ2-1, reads DGGITQSPKYLFRKEGQNVTLSCEQNLNHDAMYWYRQDPGQGLRLIYYSQIVNDFQKGDIAEGYSVSREKKESFPLTVTSAQKNPTAFYLCASGTSANEQFFGPGTRLTVL.

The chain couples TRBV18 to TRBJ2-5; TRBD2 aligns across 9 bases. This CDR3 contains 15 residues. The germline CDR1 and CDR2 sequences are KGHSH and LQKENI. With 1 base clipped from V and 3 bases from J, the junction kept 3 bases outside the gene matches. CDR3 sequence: CASSPRLAGEETQYF. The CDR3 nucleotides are TGTGCCAGCTCACCACGGTTAGCGGGAGAAGAGACCCAGTACTTC.

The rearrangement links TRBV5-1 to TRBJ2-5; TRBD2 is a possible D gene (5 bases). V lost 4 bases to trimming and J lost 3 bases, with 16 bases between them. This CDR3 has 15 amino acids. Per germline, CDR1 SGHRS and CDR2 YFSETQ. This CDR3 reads CASSRTPGSEETQYF. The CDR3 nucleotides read TGCGCCAGCAGCAGAACCCCGGGAAGTGAAGAGACCCAGTACTTC.

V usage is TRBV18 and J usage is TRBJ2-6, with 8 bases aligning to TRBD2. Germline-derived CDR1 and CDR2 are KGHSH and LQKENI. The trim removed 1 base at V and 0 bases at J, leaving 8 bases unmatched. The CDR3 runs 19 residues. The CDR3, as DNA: TGTGCCAGCTCACCACACGGGGGGGCGTTGAGCTCTGGGGCCAACGTCCTGACTTTC. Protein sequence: CASSPHGGALSSGANVLTF. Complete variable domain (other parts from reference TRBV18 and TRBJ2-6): NAGVMQNPRHLVRRRGQEARLRCSPMKGHSHVYWYRQLPEEGLKFMVYLQKENIIDESGMPKERFSAEFPKEGPSILRIQQVVRGDSAAYFCASSPHGGALSSGANVLTFGAGSRLTVL.

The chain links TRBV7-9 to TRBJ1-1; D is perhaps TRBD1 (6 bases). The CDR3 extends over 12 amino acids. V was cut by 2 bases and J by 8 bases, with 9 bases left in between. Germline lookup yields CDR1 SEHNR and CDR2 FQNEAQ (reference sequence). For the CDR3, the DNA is TGTGCCAGCAGCTTACCCGGGACAGAAGCTTTCTTT. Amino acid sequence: CASSLPGTEAFF.

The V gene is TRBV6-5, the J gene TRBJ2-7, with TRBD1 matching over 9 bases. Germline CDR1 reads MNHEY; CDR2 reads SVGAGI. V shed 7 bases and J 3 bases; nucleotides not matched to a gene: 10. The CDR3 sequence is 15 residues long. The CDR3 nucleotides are TGTGCCAGCACCCTGGGACAGGGTGGTGTCTACGAGCAGTACTTC. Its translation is CASTLGQGGVYEQYF.

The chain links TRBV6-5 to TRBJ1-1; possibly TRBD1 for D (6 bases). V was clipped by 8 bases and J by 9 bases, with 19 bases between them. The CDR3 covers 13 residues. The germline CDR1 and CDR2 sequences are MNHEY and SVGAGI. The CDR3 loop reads CASPPDGTLKAFF. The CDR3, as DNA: TGTGCCAGCCCACCCGACGGGACACTGAAAGCTTTCTTT.